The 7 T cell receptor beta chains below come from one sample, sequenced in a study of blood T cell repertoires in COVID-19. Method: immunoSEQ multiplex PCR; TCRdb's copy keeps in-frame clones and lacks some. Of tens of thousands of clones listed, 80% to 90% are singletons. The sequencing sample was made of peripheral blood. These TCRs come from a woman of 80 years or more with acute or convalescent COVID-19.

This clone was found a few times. The CDR3 DNA reads TGTGCCAGCAGCTTAGGCCTATTAACAGGGAACACTGAAGCTTTCTTT. It yields the protein CASSLGLLTGNTEAFF. J is TRBJ1-1 and V is TRBV11-3, with D possibly matching TRBD1 (5 bases). V lost 1 base and J 1 base, leaving 13 bases between the germline ends. Germline CDR1 is SGHNT and CDR2 is YENEEA. This CDR3 comprises 16 residues.

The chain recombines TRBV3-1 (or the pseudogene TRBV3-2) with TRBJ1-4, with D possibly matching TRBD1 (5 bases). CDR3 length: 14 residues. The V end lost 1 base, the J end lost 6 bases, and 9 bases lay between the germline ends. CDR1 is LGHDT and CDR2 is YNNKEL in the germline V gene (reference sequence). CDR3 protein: CASSQAGYDEKLFF. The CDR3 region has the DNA TGTGCCAGCAGCCAAGCAGGGTACGATGAAAAACTGTTTTTT.

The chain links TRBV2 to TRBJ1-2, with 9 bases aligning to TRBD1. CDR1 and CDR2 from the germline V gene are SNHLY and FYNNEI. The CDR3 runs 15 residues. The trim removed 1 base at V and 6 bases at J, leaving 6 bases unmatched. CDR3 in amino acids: CASSEVRTGVDGYTF. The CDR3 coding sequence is TGTGCCAGCAGTGAAGTCCGGACAGGGGTTGATGGCTACACCTTC.

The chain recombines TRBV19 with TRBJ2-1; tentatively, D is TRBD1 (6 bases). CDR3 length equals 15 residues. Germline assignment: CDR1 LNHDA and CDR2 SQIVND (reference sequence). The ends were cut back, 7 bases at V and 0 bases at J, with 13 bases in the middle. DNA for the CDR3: TGTGCCAGTACCCGGACAGCCAGCTCCTACAATGAGCAGTTCTTC. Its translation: CASTRTASSYNEQFF.

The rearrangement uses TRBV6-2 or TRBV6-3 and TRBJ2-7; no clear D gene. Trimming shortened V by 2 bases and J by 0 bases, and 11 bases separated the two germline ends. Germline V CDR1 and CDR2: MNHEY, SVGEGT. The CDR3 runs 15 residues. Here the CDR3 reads CASSYGRLYSYEQYF. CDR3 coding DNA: TGTGCCAGCAGTTACGGCAGATTATACTCCTACGAGCAGTACTTC.

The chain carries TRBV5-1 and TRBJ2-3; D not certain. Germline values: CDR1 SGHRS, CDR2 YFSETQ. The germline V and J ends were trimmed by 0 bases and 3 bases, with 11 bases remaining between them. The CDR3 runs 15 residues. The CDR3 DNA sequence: TGCGCCAGCAGCTTGGGAGGATCGATTACAGATACGCAGTATTTT. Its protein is CASSLGGSITDTQYF.

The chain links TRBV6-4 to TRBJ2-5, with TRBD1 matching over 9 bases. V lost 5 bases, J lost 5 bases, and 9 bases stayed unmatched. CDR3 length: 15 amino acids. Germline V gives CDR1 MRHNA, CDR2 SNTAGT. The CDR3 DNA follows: TGTGCCAGCAGTTTAAACAGGGGGCGCGGTGAGACCCAGTACTTC. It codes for CASSLNRGRGETQYF.